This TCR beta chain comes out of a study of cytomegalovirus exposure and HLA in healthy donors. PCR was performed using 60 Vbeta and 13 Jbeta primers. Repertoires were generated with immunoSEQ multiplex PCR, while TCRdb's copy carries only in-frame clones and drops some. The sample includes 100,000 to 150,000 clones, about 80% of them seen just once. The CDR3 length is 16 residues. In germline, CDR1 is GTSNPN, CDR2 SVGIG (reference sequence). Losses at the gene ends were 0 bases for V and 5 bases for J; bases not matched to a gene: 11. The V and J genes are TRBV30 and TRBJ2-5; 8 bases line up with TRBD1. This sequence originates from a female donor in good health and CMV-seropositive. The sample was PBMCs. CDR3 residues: CAWSVVGRGRAETQYF. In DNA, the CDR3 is TGTGCCTGGAGTGTGGTGGGCAGGGGGCGCGCGGAGACCCAGTACTTC.